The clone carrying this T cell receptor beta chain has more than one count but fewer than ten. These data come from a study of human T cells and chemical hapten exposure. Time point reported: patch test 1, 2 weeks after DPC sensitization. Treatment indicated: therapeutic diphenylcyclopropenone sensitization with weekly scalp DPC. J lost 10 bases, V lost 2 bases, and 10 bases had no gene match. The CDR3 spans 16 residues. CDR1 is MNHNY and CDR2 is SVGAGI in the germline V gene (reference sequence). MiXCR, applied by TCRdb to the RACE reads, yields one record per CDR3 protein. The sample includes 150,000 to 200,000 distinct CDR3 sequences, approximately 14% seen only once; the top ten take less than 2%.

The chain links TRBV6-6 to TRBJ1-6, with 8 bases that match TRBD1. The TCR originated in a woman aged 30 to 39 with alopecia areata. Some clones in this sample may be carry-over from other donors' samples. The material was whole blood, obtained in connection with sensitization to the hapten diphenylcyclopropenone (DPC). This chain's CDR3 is CASSYTGQGVGSPLHF. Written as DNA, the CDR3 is TGTGCCAGCAGTTACACTGGACAGGGAGTAGGCTCACCCCTCCACTTT.